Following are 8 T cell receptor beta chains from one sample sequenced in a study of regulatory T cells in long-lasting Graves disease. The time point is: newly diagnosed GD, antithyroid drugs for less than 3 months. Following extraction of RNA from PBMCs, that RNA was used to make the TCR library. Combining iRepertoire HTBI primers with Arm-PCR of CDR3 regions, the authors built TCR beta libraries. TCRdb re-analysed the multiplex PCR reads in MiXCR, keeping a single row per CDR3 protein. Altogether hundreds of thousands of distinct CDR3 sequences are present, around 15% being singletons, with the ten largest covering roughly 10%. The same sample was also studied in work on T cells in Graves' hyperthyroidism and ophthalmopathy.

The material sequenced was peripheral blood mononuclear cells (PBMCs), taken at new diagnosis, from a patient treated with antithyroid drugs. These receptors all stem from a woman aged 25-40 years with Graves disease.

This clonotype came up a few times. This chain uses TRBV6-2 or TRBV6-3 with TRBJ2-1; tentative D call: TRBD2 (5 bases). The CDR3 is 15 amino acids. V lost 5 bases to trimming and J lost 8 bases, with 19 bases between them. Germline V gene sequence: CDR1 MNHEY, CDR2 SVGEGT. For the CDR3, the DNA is TGTGCCAGCAGTGATTTAGGAGAGGGCCTGGATGAGCAGTTCTTC. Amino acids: CASSDLGEGLDEQFF.

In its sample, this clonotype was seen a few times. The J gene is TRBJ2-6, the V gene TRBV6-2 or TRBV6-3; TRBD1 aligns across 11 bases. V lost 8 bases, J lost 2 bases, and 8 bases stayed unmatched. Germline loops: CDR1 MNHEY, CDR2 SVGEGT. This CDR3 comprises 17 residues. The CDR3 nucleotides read TGTGCCAGCGGGGGACAGGGGGTCGCTACTGGGGCCAACGTCCTGACTTTC. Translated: CASGGQGVATGANVLTF.

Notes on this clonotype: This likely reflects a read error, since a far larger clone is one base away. The CDR3 sequence: CASSSISGYSYNERFF. CDR3 DNA sequence: TGTGCCAGCAGTTCTATTAGCGGGTACTCCTACAATGAGCGGTTCTTC. The gene calls are TRBV2 and TRBJ2-1, with TRBD2 identical over 7 bases. The CDR3 covers 16 residues. The germline V gene encodes CDR1 SNHLY and CDR2 FYNNEI.

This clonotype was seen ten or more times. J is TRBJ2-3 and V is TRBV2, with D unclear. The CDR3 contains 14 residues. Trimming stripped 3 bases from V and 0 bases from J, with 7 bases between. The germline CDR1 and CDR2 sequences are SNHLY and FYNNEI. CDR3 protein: CASSDRLSTDTQYF. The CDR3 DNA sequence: TGTGCCAGCAGTGACAGGCTTAGCACAGATACGCAGTATTTT.

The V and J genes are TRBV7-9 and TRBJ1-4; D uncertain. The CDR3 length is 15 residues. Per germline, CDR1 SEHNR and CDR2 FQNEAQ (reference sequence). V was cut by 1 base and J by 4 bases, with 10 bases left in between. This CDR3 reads CASSLEPWVNEKLFF. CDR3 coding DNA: TGTGCCAGCAGCTTAGAACCCTGGGTTAATGAAAAACTGTTTTTT.

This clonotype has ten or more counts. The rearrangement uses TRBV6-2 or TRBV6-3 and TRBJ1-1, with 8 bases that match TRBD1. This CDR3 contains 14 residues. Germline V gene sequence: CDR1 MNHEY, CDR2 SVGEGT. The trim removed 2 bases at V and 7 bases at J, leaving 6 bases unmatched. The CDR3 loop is CASSYPGQGGEAFF. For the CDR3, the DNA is TGTGCCAGCAGTTACCCTGGACAGGGTGGTGAAGCTTTCTTT.

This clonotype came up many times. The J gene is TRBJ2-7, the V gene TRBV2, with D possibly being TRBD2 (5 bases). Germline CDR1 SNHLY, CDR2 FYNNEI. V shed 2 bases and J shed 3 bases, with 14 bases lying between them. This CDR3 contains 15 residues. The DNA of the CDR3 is TGTGCCAGCAGTGAAAGGTTACTAGGAGTCTACGAGCAGTACTTC. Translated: CASSERLLGVYEQYF.

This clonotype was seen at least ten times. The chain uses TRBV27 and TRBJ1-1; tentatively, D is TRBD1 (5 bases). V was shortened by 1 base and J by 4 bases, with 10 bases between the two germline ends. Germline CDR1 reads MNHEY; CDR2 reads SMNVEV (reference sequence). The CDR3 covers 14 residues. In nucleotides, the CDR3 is TGTGCCAGCAGTTTATTCGACAGCGGCACTGAAGCTTTCTTT. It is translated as CASSLFDSGTEAFF.